The 22 T cell receptor beta chains below all came from one sample that was sequenced in a study of cytomegalovirus exposure and HLA in healthy donors. The PCR contained 60 Vbeta and 13 Jbeta primers. The protocol was immunoSEQ multiplex PCR, while the TCRdb copy is restricted to in-frame clones and leaves out a portion. The table lists 85,000 to 130,000 clones, 65% to 75% of them singletons. The sequencing input was PBMCs. The receptors were gathered from a female donor in good health and CMV-seronegative.

This CDR3 is CASSYRDAGELFF. The CDR3, as DNA: TGTGCCAGCAGCTACAGGGACGCCGGGGAGCTGTTTTTT. The chain carries TRBV7-9 and TRBJ2-2; D may be TRBD1 (6 bases). This CDR3 spans 13 amino acids. Trimming pared 4 bases from V and 6 bases from J, leaving 9 bases between. CDR1 and CDR2 from the germline V gene are SEHNR and FQNEAQ (reference sequence). Full variable domain (remainder filled in from reference TRBV7-9 and TRBJ2-2): DTGVSQNPRHKITKRGQNVTFRCDPISEHNRLYWYRQTLGQGPEFLTYFQNEAQLEKSRLLSDRFSAERPKGSFSTLEIQRTEQGDSAMYLCASSYRDAGELFFGEGSRLTVL.

The chain joins TRBV7-9 to TRBJ1-1; D gene uncertain. V was trimmed by 5 bases and J by 5 bases, leaving 15 bases between them. Germline assignment: CDR1 SEHNR and CDR2 FQNEAQ (reference sequence). The length of the CDR3 is 14 residues. CDR3: CASSPPDTGTEAFF. CDR3 coding DNA: TGTGCCAGCAGCCCCCCCGACACGGGAACTGAAGCTTTCTTT. Together with reference TRBV7-9 and TRBJ1-1, the CDR3 gives the full variable domain: DTGVSQNPRHKITKRGQNVTFRCDPISEHNRLYWYRQTLGQGPEFLTYFQNEAQLEKSRLLSDRFSAERPKGSFSTLEIQRTEQGDSAMYLCASSPPDTGTEAFFGQGTRLTVV.

The chain links TRBV29-1 to TRBJ1-2, with 7 bases lining up with TRBD1. Germline values: CDR1 SQVTM, CDR2 ANQGSEA. The CDR3 has 14 amino acids. Losses at the gene ends were 7 bases for V and 4 bases for J; bases not matched to a gene: 12. The CDR3 coding sequence is TGCAGCGCTCCTCTACAGGGGAGAACCTATGGCTACACCTTC. Residues: CSAPLQGRTYGYTF.

J is TRBJ2-5 and V is TRBV27; 7 positions agree with TRBD2. After removal of 5 bases from V and 4 bases from J, the junction contained 10 bases not matched to a gene. The CDR3 consists of 15 residues. Germline V gene sequence: CDR1 MNHEY, CDR2 SMNVEV (reference sequence). CDR3 bases: TGTGCCAGCAGTGTAATAGGCGGGGGTAGAGAGACCCAGTACTTC. Protein sequence: CASSVIGGGRETQYF.

As DNA, the CDR3 is TGTGCCATCAGTGAGCCCGCCTTGGGAGGGGCGAACCGGGAGACCCAGTACTTC. Its translation: CAISEPALGGANRETQYF. The chain is built from TRBV10-3 and TRBJ2-5; 7 nucleotides agree with TRBD2. V was clipped by 2 bases and J by 5 bases; unmatched bases: 17. The CDR3 is made up of 18 amino acids. Germline CDR1 and CDR2: ENHRY and SYGVKD.

The chain carries TRBV12-1 and TRBJ2-7; TRBD2, the D gene given by the table, was not confirmed from the DNA. TRBV12-1 is a listed pseudogene. CDR3 size: 15 residues. CDR3 residues: CASSQSGSPSYEQYF. The CDR3 DNA reads as TGTGCCAGCAGCCAGAGCGGGAGTCCCTCCTACGAGCAGTACTTC.

The chain couples TRBV5-1 to TRBJ2-1, with TRBD2 matching 8 bases. The trim removed 0 bases at V and 7 bases at J, leaving 6 bases unmatched. Germline lookup yields CDR1 SGHRS and CDR2 YFSETQ. There are 15 residues in the CDR3. The CDR3 nucleotides read TGCGCCAGCAGCTTGGCCAGCGGGAGTATAAATGAGCAGTTCTTC. Its translation: CASSLASGSINEQFF.

Written as DNA, the CDR3 is TGTGCCAGCAGTGCCGAAATCGGGGTGAATGAGCAGTTCTTC. Residues: CASSAEIGVNEQFF. V and J are TRBV6-4 and TRBJ2-1; tentatively, D is TRBD2 (5 bases). This CDR3 contains 14 residues. CDR1 and CDR2 (germline): MRHNA, SNTAGT. V gave up 4 bases and J gave up 7 bases, with 14 bases separating them.

The gene calls are TRBV19 and TRBJ1-4, with 8 positions matching TRBD1. Trimming took 2 bases from V and 8 from J; bases not matched to a gene: 7. The CDR3 runs to 15 residues. The V gene's germline CDR1 is LNHDA and CDR2 SQIVND (reference sequence). CDR3 coding DNA: TGTGCCAGTAGTATAAGACAGGGGCAAAAGGAAAAACTGTTTTTT. It is translated as CASSIRQGQKEKLFF. Supplemented by reference TRBV19 and TRBJ1-4, the full variable domain reads DGGITQSPKYLFRKEGQNVTLSCEQNLNHDAMYWYRQDPGQGLRLIYYSQIVNDFQKGDIAEGYSVSREKKESFPLTVTSAQKNPTAFYLCASSIRQGQKEKLFFGSGTQLSVL.

This clone is a singleton in its sample. The rearrangement joins TRBV7-8 to TRBJ1-2; 7 nucleotides align to TRBD1. Trimming removed 5 bases from V and 6 bases from J; junction bases left unmatched: 9. This CDR3 spans 14 amino acids. The germline V gene has CDR1 SGHVS and CDR2 FQNEAQ. The CDR3 sequence: CASSPNRGGHGYTF. CDR3 bases: TGTGCCAGCAGCCCAAACAGGGGAGGTCATGGCTACACCTTC.

The rearrangement links TRBV28 to TRBJ2-1; TRBD2 matches 11 bases. The CDR3 sequence is 18 residues long. Germline assignment: CDR1 MDHEN and CDR2 SYDVKM. V shed 9 bases and J 4 bases; nucleotides not matched to a gene: 17. The CDR3 is CASPPPTLAGGPYNEQFF. The CDR3 region has the DNA TGTGCCAGTCCACCACCCACTTTAGCGGGAGGGCCTTACAATGAGCAGTTCTTC.

The genes are TRBV6-5 and TRBJ2-3, with 9 nucleotides matching TRBD1. CDR1 is MNHEY, CDR2 SVGAGI, per germline. Trimming took 2 bases from V and 1 from J; bases not matched to a gene: 4. The length of the CDR3 is 16 residues. The CDR3 DNA reads as TGTGCCAGCAGTTACAAGCGGACAGGGGGCACAGATACGCAGTATTTT. Residues: CASSYKRTGGTDTQYF.

V and J are TRBV5-1 and TRBJ2-7; D may be TRBD1 (6 bases). Germline CDR1 is SGHRS and CDR2 is YFSETQ. The CDR3 runs to 13 residues. The V and J ends lost 0 bases and 5 bases respectively, with 9 bases between them. Written as DNA, the CDR3 is TGCGCCAGCAGCTTGGGGGGGCTCGACGAGCAGTACTTC. This codes for CASSLGGLDEQYF.

In this sample, this clone turned up once. The chain employs TRBV5-1 and TRBJ2-1; D possibly corresponds to TRBD2 (5 bases). CDR1 is SGHRS, CDR2 YFSETQ, per germline. The V and J ends lost 3 bases and 6 bases respectively, with 16 bases between them. This CDR3 spans 15 amino acids. As DNA, the CDR3 is TGCGCCAGCAGCTCGGAGTTCGGGATAGCCAATGAGCAGTTCTTC. Its protein is CASSSEFGIANEQFF.

The gene calls are TRBV7-8 and TRBJ2-7; D possibly corresponds to TRBD2 (5 bases). Germline CDR1 is SGHVS and CDR2 is FQNEAQ. The CDR3 covers 12 residues. Trimming stripped 4 bases from V and 4 bases from J, with 8 bases between. As DNA, the CDR3 is TGTGCCAGCAGCTCCTCGGGATACGAGCAGTACTTC. This encodes CASSSSGYEQYF. The full variable domain, rest sourced from reference TRBV7-8 and TRBJ2-7, is GAGVSQSPRYKVAKRGQDVALRCDPISGHVSLFWYQQALGQGPEFLTYFQNEAQLDKSGLPSDRFFAERPEGSVSTLKIQRTQQEDSAVYLCASSSSGYEQYFGPGTRLTVT.

This chain links TRBV7-9 with TRBJ1-2, with 10 bases matching TRBD1. The CDR3 spans 13 residues. The trim removed 8 bases at V and 7 bases at J, leaving 7 bases unmatched. Germline V gene lookup returns CDR1 SEHNR and CDR2 FQNEAQ (reference sequence). The DNA of the CDR3 is TGTGCCAGCGTCTCCGGGACAGGGGCTGGCTACACCTTC. It translates to CASVSGTGAGYTF.

The chain recombines TRBV7-4 with TRBJ2-7, with 8 bases fitting TRBD1. Germline values: CDR1 SGHVT, CDR2 SQSDAQ. Trimming at V came to 5 bases and at J to 4 bases, leaving 16 bases not matched to a gene. This CDR3 has 17 residues. The CDR3 region has the DNA TGTGCCAGCAGCACACCGCCTAGGGACAGGTCGTGGTACGAGCAGTACTTC. Translated, it gives CASSTPPRDRSWYEQYF.

This sequence joins TRBV11-2 and TRBJ2-5; 9 bases are shared with TRBD2. Germline CDR1 and CDR2: SGHAT and FQNNGV. This CDR3 has 16 amino acids. J was trimmed by 2 bases and V by 4 bases; bases with no gene match: 8. The CDR3 sequence: CASSSTTSGPQETQYF. CDR3 nucleotide sequence: TGTGCCAGCAGCTCTACAACTAGCGGGCCTCAAGAGACCCAGTACTTC.

This chain connects TRBV27 to TRBJ2-7, with 7 nucleotides matching TRBD2. From germline, CDR1 is MNHEY and CDR2 SMNVEV (reference sequence). The CDR3 runs 17 residues. The V segment lost 0 bases and the J segment 3 bases; nucleotides outside the gene matches: 11. The CDR3: CASSLSGGRAYGYEQYF. The CDR3 coding sequence is TGTGCCAGCAGTTTATCGGGTGGGAGGGCTTACGGCTACGAGCAGTACTTC.

The chain employs TRBV5-1 and TRBJ2-5; D is unclear. Trimming stripped 3 bases from V and 1 base from J, with 10 bases between. The V gene's germline CDR1 is SGHRS and CDR2 YFSETQ. The CDR3 consists of 14 residues. CDR3 nucleotide sequence: TGCGCCAGCAGCTATCACTACCCCCAAGAGACCCAGTACTTC. It translates to CASSYHYPQETQYF.

The chain uses TRBV5-1 and TRBJ2-1; 12 nucleotides align to TRBD2. This CDR3 region has 15 residues. Trimming cost V 6 bases and J 8 bases; bases outside gene matches: 9. Per the germline V gene, CDR1 is SGHRS and CDR2 is YFSETQ. The CDR3 region has the DNA TGCGCCAGCAACAATCTAGCGGGAGGGCAGGATGAGCAGTTCTTC. It translates to CASNNLAGGQDEQFF.

V and J are TRBV18 and TRBJ2-3; 10 bases are a match to TRBD2. V was clipped by 2 bases and J by 5 bases; unmatched bases: 7. The germline CDR1 and CDR2 sequences are KGHSH and LQKENI. This CDR3 region has 16 residues. The CDR3 is CASSPSSGSFGDTQYF. CDR3 nucleotides: TGTGCCAGCTCACCATCTAGCGGGAGTTTTGGAGATACGCAGTATTTT.